The clone carrying this T cell receptor beta chain was counted ten times or more. These data originate in a study of patients and donors after allogeneic stem cell transplantation. J was trimmed by 9 bases and V by 4 bases; bases with no gene match: 6. The CDR3 covers 16 residues. TCRdb itself ran the RT-PCR reads through MiXCR, one entry per CDR3 protein. Of roughly 230,000 distinct CDR3 sequences in the sample, around 14% were seen once. The specimen sequenced was blood, either unsorted or a sorted T cell fraction (not recorded which). The source of this sequence is a human donor who was either an allogeneic HSCT recipient or a stem cell or donor lymphocyte infusion donor (not recorded which). It is not recorded whose cells these are; they may come from a transplant donor. The chain employs TRBV12-3 or TRBV12-4 and TRBJ2-1; 16 bases are shared with TRBD2. CDR3 DNA sequence: TGTGCCAGCAGTTCTGGGACTAGCGGGGGGGGCAGTGAGCAGTTCTTC. Its protein product is CASSSGTSGGGSEQFF.